Listed below are T cell receptor beta chains from one sample, sequenced in a study of blood T cells in healthy people across ages. TCRdb analysed the 5' RACE reads with MiXCR anew, one entry per CDR3 protein. The table shows roughly 570,000 distinct CDR3 sequences, with about 26% occurring only once. The source material was blood. The receptors here all came from a woman between 65 and 79 years old in good health. The CDR3 runs from the conserved cysteine through the conserved F or W. Each record gives: D gene, clone size, J gene, V gene, CDR3 protein, CDR3 DNA. The D gene is left open where the match is weak. For some rows the clone size is stated as once, few or many, or as a class when expanded; others skip it.

TRBD1	few	TRBJ2-1	TRBV4-3	CASSPRQGNEQFF	TGCGCCAGCAGCCCCCGACAGGGCAATGAGCAGTTCTTC
-	many	TRBJ2-5	TRBV7-2	CASSTSRETQYF	TGTGCCAGCAGCACTAGTCGGGAGACCCAGTACTTC
-	-	TRBJ1-5	TRBV7-2	CASSLAGGSNSNQPQHF	TGTGCCAGCAGCTTAGCGGGAGGGAGTAATAGCAATCAGCCCCAGCATTTT
TRBD1	-	TRBJ2-4	TRBV14	CASSLSPGGRSKNIQYF	TGTGCCAGCAGCCTATCCCCAGGGGGCAGGTCCAAAAACATTCAGTACTTC
-	-	TRBJ1-1	TRBV18	CASSPVGPKERAFF	TGTGCCAGCTCACCGGTGGGGCCTAAGGAGCGGGCTTTCTTT
-	few	TRBJ2-5	TRBV2	CASVFFAAGETQYF	TGTGCCAGCGTCTTCTTCGCGGCGGGAGAGACCCAGTACTTC
TRBD1	-	TRBJ1-1	TRBV4-1	CASSHPGTGTEAFF	TGCGCCAGCAGCCACCCTGGGACAGGGACTGAAGCTTTCTTT
TRBD2	few	TRBJ2-3	TRBV27	CASSPVSGVTDTQYF	TGTGCCAGCAGTCCCGTAAGCGGGGTCACAGATACGCAGTATTTT
TRBD2	few	TRBJ2-2	TRBV7-2	CASSLRLAGVTGELFF	TGTGCCAGCAGCTTAAGACTAGCGGGGGTTACCGGGGAGCTGTTTTTT
-	-	TRBJ1-2	TRBV12-3/TRBV12-4	CASSSNNYGYTF	TGTGCCAGCAGTTCAAACAACTATGGCTACACCTTC
TRBD2	-	TRBJ2-3	TRBV6-1	CASSDLAGGGTDTQYF	TGTGCCAGCAGTGATCTAGCGGGGGGGGGCACAGATACGCAGTATTTT
-	-	TRBJ2-5	TRBV20-1	CSATSGVQETQYF	TGCAGTGCTACCTCCGGGGTCCAAGAGACCCAGTACTTC
-	-	TRBJ2-5	TRBV5-1	CASSIIPGQQEAQYF	TGCGCCAGCAGCATCATTCCGGGACAACAAGAGGCCCAGTACTTC
-	-	TRBJ1-4	TRBV18	CASSPPTGVTNEKLFF	TGTGCCAGCTCACCACCGACGGGGGTAACTAATGAAAAACTGTTTTTT
-	few	TRBJ2-4	TRBV29-1	CSVEWTLWDKNIQYF	TGCAGCGTTGAATGGACTCTCTGGGACAAAAACATTCAGTACTTC
TRBD1	-	TRBJ2-5	TRBV7-2	CASSDFGQGDTQETQYF	TGTGCCAGCAGCGATTTCGGACAGGGTGATACCCAAGAGACCCAGTACTTC
-	-	TRBJ2-4	TRBV4-3	CASGQDTRGGIQYF	TGCGCCAGCGGCCAAGATACGAGGGGGGGCATTCAGTACTTC
-	-	TRBJ1-1	TRBV5-1	CASSWQGPDTEAFF	TGCGCCAGCAGCTGGCAGGGCCCCGACACTGAAGCTTTCTTT
TRBD1	few	TRBJ2-2	TRBV20-1	CSARQGARTGELFF	TGCAGTGCCCGACAGGGGGCAAGGACCGGGGAGCTGTTTTTT
TRBD1	few	TRBJ2-5	TRBV20-1	CSAPGQRETQYF	TGCAGTGCTCCGGGACAGCGAGAGACCCAGTACTTC
-	few	TRBJ1-1	TRBV2	CASSRQGSATEAFF	TGTGCCAGCAGTCGGCAGGGGTCGGCGACTGAAGCTTTCTTT
-	-	TRBJ2-1	TRBV18	CASSPPEAHEQFF	TGTGCCAGCTCACCACCGGAAGCCCATGAGCAGTTCTTC
-	-	TRBJ1-3	TRBV19	CASSSTGTSGNTIYF	TGTGCCAGTAGCTCAACGGGGACCTCTGGAAACACCATATATTTT
-	few	TRBJ1-1	TRBV29-1	CSVEIFRGTEAFF	TGCAGCGTTGAAATCTTCAGGGGCACTGAAGCTTTCTTT
-	-	TRBJ1-1	TRBV11-3	CASSHGTEAFF	TGTGCCAGCAGCCACGGGACTGAAGCTTTCTTT
-	-	TRBJ2-7	TRBV7-8	CASSQLWGLRSEQYF	TGTGCCAGCAGCCAACTTTGGGGGCTCCGCAGCGAGCAGTACTTC
-	-	TRBJ1-2	TRBV7-2	CASSLAGSGSQSYTF	TGTGCCAGCAGCTTAGCGGGAAGTGGTTCCCAGAGCTACACCTTC
TRBD1	few	TRBJ1-2	TRBV5-1	CASSLGDRGHYTF	TGCGCCAGCAGCTTGGGGGACAGGGGTCACTACACCTTC
-	-	TRBJ1-1	TRBV28	CASSLWIGENTEAFF	TGTGCCAGCAGTTTATGGATAGGGGAGAACACTGAAGCTTTCTTT
-	few	TRBJ2-7	TRBV4-3	CASSQDRDGTYEQYF	TGCGCCAGCAGCCAAGACAGGGATGGGACCTACGAGCAGTACTTC